Following are 22 T cell receptor beta chains from one sample sequenced in a study of CD8+CD57+ T cells in acquired aplastic anemia. CDR3 and TCR beta VDJ profiling relied on a genomic DNA template. MiXCR was run by TCRdb on the reads, yielding one entry per CDR3 protein. The top ten hold 8.4% of the sample, which has about 150,000 distinct CDR3 sequences, 41% seen once. Sequences were obtained from sorted CD4+, CD8+, or CD8+CD57+ T cells (not recorded which) from PBMCs. The receptors shown here come from a human donor in good health, serving as a control.

This clonotype appeared once. V and J are TRBV24-1 and TRBJ2-5, with 14 bases lining up with TRBD2. The CDR3 has 17 amino acids. CDR1 KGHDR and CDR2 SFDVKD come from the germline V gene. The junction had 8 bases not matched to a gene; V was cut back by 4 bases and J by 5 bases. CDR3 coding DNA: TGTGCCACCAGTGACCGCGGGACTAGCGGGAGTAGGGAGACCCAGTACTTC. This sequence encodes CATSDRGTSGSRETQYF.

The chain joins TRBV29-1 to TRBJ2-6; TRBD1 matches at 7 bases. The CDR3 runs 20 residues. V dropped 6 bases and J dropped 0; count of bases not matched to a gene: 20. Per the germline V gene, CDR1 is SQVTM and CDR2 is ANQGSEA. CDR3 in amino acids: CSVTGQDITTSSSGANVLTF. Written as DNA, the CDR3 is TGCAGCGTGACAGGGCAGGATATAACGACTTCGAGCTCTGGGGCCAACGTCCTGACTTTC.

This clonotype has more than one count but fewer than ten. The chain joins TRBV5-1 to TRBJ2-2; D possibly uses TRBD1 or TRBD2 (5 bases each). Per germline, CDR1 SGHRS and CDR2 YFSETQ. Trimming left V 4 bases short and J 5 bases short, with 18 bases between. The CDR3 runs to 16 residues. The DNA for the CDR3 is TGCGCCAGCAGCATGGGGACGATGGGCGGGACCGGGGAGCTGTTTTTT. This codes for CASSMGTMGGTGELFF.

V usage is TRBV5-1 and J usage is TRBJ2-5, with 7 bases aligning to TRBD1. CDR3 length: 14 residues. CDR1 is SGHRS and CDR2 is YFSETQ in the germline V gene. V shed 2 bases and J 5 bases; nucleotides not matched to a gene: 6. For the CDR3, the DNA is TGCGCCAGCAGCTTACAGGGGAGAAGGGAGACCCAGTACTTC. The encoded protein is CASSLQGRRETQYF.

In its sample, this clonotype was seen once. The J gene is TRBJ2-1, the V gene TRBV10-2, with 8 bases aligning to TRBD1. The V and J ends lost 8 bases and 2 bases, in that order; junction bases with no gene match: 8. Germline V gives CDR1 WSHSY, CDR2 SAAADI. The CDR3 runs 15 residues. The CDR3 here is CASEGTGNPYNEQFF. CDR3 nucleotide sequence: TGCGCCAGCGAAGGGACAGGCAACCCCTACAATGAGCAGTTCTTC.

V gene TRBV12-3 or TRBV12-4 combines with J gene TRBJ1-1; D uncertain. This CDR3 has 14 amino acids. Trimming pared 6 bases from V and 2 bases from J, leaving 13 bases between. The CDR3 reads CASSFRYRNTEAFF. CDR3 bases: TGTGCCAGCAGCTTTCGCTATAGAAACACTGAAGCTTTCTTT.

Ten or more counts support this clonotype. J is TRBJ1-2 and V is TRBV3-1; D is ambiguous. The CDR3 loop spans 14 amino acids. CDR1 LGHDT and CDR2 YNNKEL come from the germline V gene (reference sequence). V was shortened by 8 bases and J by 1 base, with 14 bases between the two germline ends. The CDR3 loop is CASSSQMDNYGYTF. In nucleotides, the CDR3 is TGTGCCAGCTCGAGTCAGATGGATAACTATGGCTACACCTTC.

V is TRBV19 and J is TRBJ1-6; the match to TRBD1 covers 8 bases. In germline, CDR1 is LNHDA, CDR2 SQIVND (reference sequence). V shed 8 bases, J shed 6 bases, and the junction held 3 bases outside the gene matches. CDR3 length: 13 residues. The CDR3 coding sequence is TGTGCCAGTGCCGGACAGGGTAATTCACCCCTCCACTTT. The encoded protein is CASAGQGNSPLHF.

This clonotype has a count of ten or more. The genes are TRBV7-6 and TRBJ2-7; D is perhaps TRBD2 (5 bases). Looked up from germline, CDR1 is SGHVS and CDR2 is FNYEAQ. The CDR3 extends over 13 amino acids. V lost 5 bases and J 7 bases, leaving 15 bases between the germline ends. CDR3 amino acids: CASSILAKGEQYF. The CDR3 DNA reads as TGTGCCAGCAGCATCCTAGCAAAAGGGGAGCAGTACTTC.

V and J are TRBV7-6 and TRBJ1-2; D not resolved. The CDR3 is made up of 14 amino acids. V lost 8 bases and J 6 bases, leaving 19 bases between the germline ends. The V gene's germline CDR1 is SGHVS and CDR2 FNYEAQ. The CDR3 loop is CASRIHPPEDGYTF. For the CDR3, the DNA is TGTGCCAGCCGGATACACCCTCCGGAGGATGGCTACACCTTC.

As to this clonotype: This may be a read error: a much more frequent sequence differs by one nucleotide. The V gene is TRBV6-4, the J gene TRBJ1-2, with 8 positions matching TRBD1. This CDR3 is built from 15 residues. Germline V lookup: CDR1 MRHNA, CDR2 SNTAGT. V trimming: 6 bases; J trimming: 6 bases; junction bases outside the gene matches: 12. This CDR3 is CASSVTGTGINGYTF. The CDR3 coding sequence is TGTGCCAGCAGCGTCACCGGGACAGGAATCAATGGCTACACCTTC.

Ten or more counts support this clonotype. V and J are TRBV9 and TRBJ1-6; possibly TRBD1 for D (6 bases). Germline CDR1 and CDR2: SGDLS and YYNGEE. The V end was cut by 0 bases, the J end by 6 bases, with 16 bases between. The CDR3 has 17 residues. For the CDR3, the DNA is TGTGCCAGCAGCGTAGGGGGGACATCAACCCTTAATTCACCCCTCCACTTT. Translated: CASSVGGTSTLNSPLHF.

In this sample, this clonotype turned up many times. This chain joins TRBV19 and TRBJ1-2, with TRBD1 as a possible D gene (5 bases). Trimming removed 3 bases at V and 8 bases at J, with 16 bases between. Germline values: CDR1 LNHDA, CDR2 SQIVND (reference sequence). The CDR3 is made up of 14 amino acids. The CDR3 protein is CASSIQAGGSGYTF. CDR3 coding DNA: TGTGCCAGTAGTATCCAGGCGGGGGGTAGCGGCTACACCTTC.

The chain joins TRBV7-8 to TRBJ2-5, with 8 bases that match TRBD2. The junction had 13 bases not matched to a gene; V was cut back by 4 bases and J by 3 bases. This CDR3 comprises 17 residues. Germline CDR1 reads SGHVS; CDR2 reads FQNEAQ. CDR3 sequence (DNA): TGTGCCAGCAGCTCCTCCCAAGCGGGGGCGGGGGAAGAGACCCAGTACTTC. Translation gives CASSSSQAGAGEETQYF. Together with reference TRBV7-8 and TRBJ2-5, the CDR3 gives the full variable domain: GAGVSQSPRYKVAKRGQDVALRCDPISGHVSLFWYQQALGQGPEFLTYFQNEAQLDKSGLPSDRFFAERPEGSVSTLKIQRTQQEDSAVYLCASSSSQAGAGEETQYFGPGTRLLVL.

This clonotype is deemed medium-sized. The chain links TRBV15 to TRBJ2-7; 8 bases fit TRBD1. The CDR3 is 16 residues long. From germline, CDR1 is LNHNV and CDR2 YYDKDF (reference sequence). The V gene end was trimmed by 5 bases and the J gene end by 1 base; junction bases not matched to a gene: 10. The CDR3 DNA sequence: TGTGCCACCAGCGAAACCAGGACAGGGATGTCCTACGAGCAGTACTTC. It is translated as CATSETRTGMSYEQYF.

As for this clonotype: A much more abundant neighbour one base away suggests this may be a read error. The rearrangement links TRBV6-1 to TRBJ2-7; 9 bases fit TRBD2. Matching the DNA end better, TRBJ2-1 makes the J call doubtful. The CDR3 spans 12 residues. The germline CDR1 and CDR2 sequences are MNHNS and SASEGT. Here the CDR3 DNA reads TGTGCCACCACTAGGGCGGGAGGGGGGCAGTTCTTC. This sequence encodes CATTRAGGGQFF.

The DNA of the CDR3 is TGTGCCAGCAGCTGGGGATTAGGGGGAACGACTGAAGCTTTCTTT. Protein: CASSWGLGGTTEAFF. V is TRBV7-8 and J is TRBJ1-1; a possible D gene is TRBD1 (6 bases). The V gene lost 4 bases and the J gene lost 5 bases, with 17 bases spanning the gap. This CDR3 is built from 15 residues. Germline lookup yields CDR1 SGHVS and CDR2 FQNEAQ.

This clonotype was picked up a small number of times. The genes are TRBV2 and TRBJ2-3, with no clear D. CDR3 size: 15 residues. V shed 4 bases and J shed 6 bases, with 17 bases lying between them. Per the germline V gene, CDR1 is SNHLY and CDR2 is FYNNEI. CDR3 DNA: TGTGCCAGCAGTGGATCGTCCGCTAGGTCCGATACGCAGTATTTT. It translates to CASSGSSARSDTQYF.

The V gene is TRBV2, the J gene TRBJ2-7, with 11 bases identical to TRBD1. The CDR3 sequence is 13 residues long. The germline V gene encodes CDR1 SNHLY and CDR2 FYNNEI. J was trimmed by 4 bases and V by 6 bases; bases with no gene match: 2. For the CDR3, the DNA is TGTGCCAGCAGGGACAGGGGGCAATACGAGCAGTACTTC. This sequence encodes CASRDRGQYEQYF.

The table lists this clonotype with many counts. The DNA for the CDR3 is TGTGCCAGCAGCAAGTGGGGACTAGCAGTCCACAATGAGCAGTTCTTC. It yields the protein CASSKWGLAVHNEQFF. The chain has TRBV13 and TRBJ2-1, with TRBD2 matching over 9 bases. This CDR3 has 16 amino acids. V dropped 5 bases and J dropped 5; count of bases not matched to a gene: 10. From germline, CDR1 is PRHDT and CDR2 FYEKMQ (reference sequence).

This clonotype was counted many times. This chain links TRBV19 with TRBJ2-1; 7 nucleotides line up with TRBD1. The germline V gene has CDR1 LNHDA and CDR2 SQIVND (reference sequence). This CDR3 has 14 residues. V gave up 4 bases and J gave up 3 bases; unmatched junction bases: 3. The CDR3 reads CASSKGASYNEQFF. The DNA of the CDR3 is TGTGCCAGTAGTAAGGGGGCCAGCTACAATGAGCAGTTCTTC.

About this clonotype itself: Since no conserved phenylalanine or tryptophan closes the CDR3, a read error is the likely cause. This chain uses TRBV2 with TRBJ2-5, with a tentative D call TRBD2 (6 bases). Germline CDR1 reads SNHLY; CDR2 reads FYNNEI. This CDR3 has 14 residues. V lost 8 bases to trimming and J lost 2 bases, with 15 bases between them. CDR3 residues: CASSPGLSQETQYL. CDR3 DNA sequence: TGTGCCAGCTCACCGGGACTCTCGCAAGAGACCCAGTACCTC.